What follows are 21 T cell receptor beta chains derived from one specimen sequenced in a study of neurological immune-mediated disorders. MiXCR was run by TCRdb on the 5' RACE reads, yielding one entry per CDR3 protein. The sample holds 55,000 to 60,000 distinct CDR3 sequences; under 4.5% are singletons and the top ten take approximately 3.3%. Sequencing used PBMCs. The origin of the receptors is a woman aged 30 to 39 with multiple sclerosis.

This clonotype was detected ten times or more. CDR3 sequence: CASSQGNQPQHF. In DNA form, the CDR3 reads TGTGCCAGCAGCCAGGGCAATCAGCCCCAGCATTTT. This chain links TRBV5-5 with TRBJ1-5; D remains unclear. Deletions cut 4 bases from V and 2 bases from J, with 4 bases between. Germline CDR1 reads SGHKS; CDR2 reads YYEKEE (reference sequence). This CDR3 comprises 12 residues.

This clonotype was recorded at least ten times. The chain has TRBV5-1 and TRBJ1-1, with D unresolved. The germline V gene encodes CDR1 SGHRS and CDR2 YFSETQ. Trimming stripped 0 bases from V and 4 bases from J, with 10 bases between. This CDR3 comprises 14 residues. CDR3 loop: CASSLGTLGTEAFF. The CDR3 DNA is TGCGCCAGCAGCTTGGGGACCCTGGGCACTGAAGCTTTCTTT.

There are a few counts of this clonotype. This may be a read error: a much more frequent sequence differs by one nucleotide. The CDR3 region has the DNA TGCAGTGCTGTTACTGGCAGCACAGATACGCAGTATTTT. This gives the protein CSAVTGSTDTQYF. The genes are TRBV20-1 and TRBJ2-3, with D hard to call. Germline assignment: CDR1 DFQATT and CDR2 SNEGSKA (reference sequence). Trimming removed 5 bases at V and 0 bases at J, with 9 bases between. This CDR3 is 13 amino acids long.

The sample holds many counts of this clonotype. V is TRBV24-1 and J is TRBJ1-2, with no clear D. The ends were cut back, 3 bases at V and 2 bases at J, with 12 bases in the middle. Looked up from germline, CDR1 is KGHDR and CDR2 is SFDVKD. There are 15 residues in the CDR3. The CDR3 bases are TGTGCCACCAGTGATCCGACCAGGTCCAACTATGGCTACACCTTC. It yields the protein CATSDPTRSNYGYTF.

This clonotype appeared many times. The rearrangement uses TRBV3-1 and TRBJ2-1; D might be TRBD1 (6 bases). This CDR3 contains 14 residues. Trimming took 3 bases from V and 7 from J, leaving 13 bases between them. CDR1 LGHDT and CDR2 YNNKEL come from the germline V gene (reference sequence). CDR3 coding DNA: TGTGCCAGCAGCCAGGGGGCGCCCGGGAATGAGCAGTTCTTC. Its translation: CASSQGAPGNEQFF.

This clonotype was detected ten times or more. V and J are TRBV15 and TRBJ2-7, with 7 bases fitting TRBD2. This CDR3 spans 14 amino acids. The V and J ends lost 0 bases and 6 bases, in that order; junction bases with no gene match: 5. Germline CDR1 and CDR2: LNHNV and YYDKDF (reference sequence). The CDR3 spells CATSRDAGVGEQYF. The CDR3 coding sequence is TGTGCCACCAGCAGAGACGCGGGAGTAGGCGAGCAGTACTTC.

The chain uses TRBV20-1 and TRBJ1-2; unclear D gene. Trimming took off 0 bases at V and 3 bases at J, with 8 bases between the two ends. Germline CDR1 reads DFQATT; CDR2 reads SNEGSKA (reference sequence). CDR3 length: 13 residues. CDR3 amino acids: CSARERFDYGYTF. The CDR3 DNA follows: TGCAGTGCTAGAGAACGATTCGACTATGGCTACACCTTC.

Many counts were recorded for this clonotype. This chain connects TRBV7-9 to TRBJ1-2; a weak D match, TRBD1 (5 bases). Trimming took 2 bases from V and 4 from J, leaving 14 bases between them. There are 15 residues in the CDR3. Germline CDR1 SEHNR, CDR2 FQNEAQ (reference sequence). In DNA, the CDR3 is TGTGCCAGCAGCTTAATGGGGCAGGAGCGCTATGGCTACACCTTC. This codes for CASSLMGQERYGYTF. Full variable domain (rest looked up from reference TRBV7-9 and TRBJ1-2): DTGVSQNPRHKITKRGQNVTFRCDPISEHNRLYWYRQTLGQGPEFLTYFQNEAQLEKSRLLSDRFSAERPKGSFSTLEIQRTEQGDSAMYLCASSLMGQERYGYTFGSGTRLTVV.

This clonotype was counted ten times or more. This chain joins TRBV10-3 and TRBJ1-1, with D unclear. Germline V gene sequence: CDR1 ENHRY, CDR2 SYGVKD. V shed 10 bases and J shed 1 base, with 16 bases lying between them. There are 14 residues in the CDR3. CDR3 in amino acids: CATGVSLGNTEAFF. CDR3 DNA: TGTGCCACCGGAGTCTCATTGGGGAACACTGAAGCTTTCTTT.

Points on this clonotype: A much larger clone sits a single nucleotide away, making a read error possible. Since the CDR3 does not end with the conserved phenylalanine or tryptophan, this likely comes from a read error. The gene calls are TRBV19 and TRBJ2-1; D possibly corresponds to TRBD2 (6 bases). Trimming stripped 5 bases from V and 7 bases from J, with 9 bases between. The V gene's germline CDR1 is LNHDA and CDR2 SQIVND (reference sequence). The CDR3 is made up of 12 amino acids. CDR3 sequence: CASSQSGNEQFI. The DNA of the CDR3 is TGTGCCAGTAGTCAGAGCGGGAATGAGCAGTTCATC.

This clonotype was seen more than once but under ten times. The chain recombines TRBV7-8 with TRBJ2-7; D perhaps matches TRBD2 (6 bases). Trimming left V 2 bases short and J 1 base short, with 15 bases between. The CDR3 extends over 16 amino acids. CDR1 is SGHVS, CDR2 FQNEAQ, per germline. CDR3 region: CASSLTLTSYSYEQYF. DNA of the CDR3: TGTGCCAGCAGCTTAACCCTAACTAGCTATTCCTACGAGCAGTACTTC. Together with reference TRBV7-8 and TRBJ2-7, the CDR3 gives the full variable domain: GAGVSQSPRYKVAKRGQDVALRCDPISGHVSLFWYQQALGQGPEFLTYFQNEAQLDKSGLPSDRFFAERPEGSVSTLKIQRTQQEDSAVYLCASSLTLTSYSYEQYFGPGTRLTVT.

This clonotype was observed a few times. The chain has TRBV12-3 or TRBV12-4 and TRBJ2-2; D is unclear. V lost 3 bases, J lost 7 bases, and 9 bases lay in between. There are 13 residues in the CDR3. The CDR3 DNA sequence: TGTGCCAGCAGTTTTTTTATCGGCGGGGAGCTGTTTTTT. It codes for CASSFFIGGELFF.

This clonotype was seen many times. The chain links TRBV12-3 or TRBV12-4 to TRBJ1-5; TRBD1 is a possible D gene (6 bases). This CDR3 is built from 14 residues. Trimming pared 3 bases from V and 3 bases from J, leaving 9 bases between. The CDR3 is CASSFPGANQPQHF. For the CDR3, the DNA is TGTGCCAGCAGTTTTCCAGGGGCCAATCAGCCCCAGCATTTT.

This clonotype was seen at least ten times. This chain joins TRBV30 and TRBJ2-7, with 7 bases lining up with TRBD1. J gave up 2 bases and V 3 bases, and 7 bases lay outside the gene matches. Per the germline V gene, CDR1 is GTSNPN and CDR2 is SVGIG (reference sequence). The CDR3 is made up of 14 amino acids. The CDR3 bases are TGTGCCTGGAGAGAGGGGGCAGGGACCTACGAGCAGTACTTC. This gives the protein CAWREGAGTYEQYF. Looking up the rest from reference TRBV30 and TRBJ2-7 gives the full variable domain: SQTIHQWPATLVQPVGSPLSLECTVEGTSNPNLYWYRQAAGRGLQLLFYSVGIGQISSEVPQNLSASRPQDRQFILSSKKLLLSDSGFYLCAWREGAGTYEQYFGPGTRLTVT.

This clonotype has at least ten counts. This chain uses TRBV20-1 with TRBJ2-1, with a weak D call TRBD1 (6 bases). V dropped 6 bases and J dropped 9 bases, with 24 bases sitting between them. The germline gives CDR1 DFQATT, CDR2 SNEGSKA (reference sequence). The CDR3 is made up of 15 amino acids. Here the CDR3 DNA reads TGCAGTGCAAAACCCCGGGACAATCATGTTGGTGAGCAGTTCTTC. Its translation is CSAKPRDNHVGEQFF.

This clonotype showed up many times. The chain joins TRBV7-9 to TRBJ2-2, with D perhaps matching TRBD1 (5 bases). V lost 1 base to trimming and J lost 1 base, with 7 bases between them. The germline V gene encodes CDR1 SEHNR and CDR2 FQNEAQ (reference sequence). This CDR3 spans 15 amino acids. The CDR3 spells CASSLVQGNTGELFF. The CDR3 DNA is TGTGCCAGCAGCTTAGTCCAGGGGAACACCGGGGAGCTGTTTTTT.

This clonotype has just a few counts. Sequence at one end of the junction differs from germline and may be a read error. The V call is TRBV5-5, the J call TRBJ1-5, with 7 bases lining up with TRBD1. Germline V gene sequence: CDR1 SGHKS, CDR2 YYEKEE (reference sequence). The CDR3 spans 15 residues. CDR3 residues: CASSLGRDSYQPQNF. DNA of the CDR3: TGTGCCAGCAGCTTGGGGCGGGACAGCTATCAGCCCCAGAATTTT. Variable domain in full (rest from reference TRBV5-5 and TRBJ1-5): DAGVTQSPTHLIKTRGQQVTLRCSPISGHKSVSWYQQVLGQGPQFIFQYYEKEERGRGNFPDRFSARQFPNYSSELNVNALLLGDSALYLCASSLGRDSYQPQNFGDGTRLSIL.

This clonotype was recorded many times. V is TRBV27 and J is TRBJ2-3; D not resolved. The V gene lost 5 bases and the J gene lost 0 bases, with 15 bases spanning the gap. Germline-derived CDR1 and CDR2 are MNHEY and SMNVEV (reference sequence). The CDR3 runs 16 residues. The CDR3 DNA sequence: TGTGCCAGCAGTCCCCTTGGGGAATCTAGCACAGATACGCAGTATTTT. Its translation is CASSPLGESSTDTQYF.

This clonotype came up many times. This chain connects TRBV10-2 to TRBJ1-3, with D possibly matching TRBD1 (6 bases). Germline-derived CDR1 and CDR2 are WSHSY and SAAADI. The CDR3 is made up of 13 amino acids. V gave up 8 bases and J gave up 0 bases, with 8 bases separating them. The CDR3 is CASGQSSGNTIYF. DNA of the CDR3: TGCGCCAGCGGACAGAGCTCTGGAAACACCATATATTTT.

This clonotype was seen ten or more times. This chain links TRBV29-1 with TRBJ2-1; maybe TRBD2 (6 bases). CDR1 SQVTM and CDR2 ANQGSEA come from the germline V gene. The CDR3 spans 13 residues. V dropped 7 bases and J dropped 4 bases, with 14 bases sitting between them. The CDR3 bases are TGCAGCGGCGGTGCGGACTATTACAATGAGCAGTTCTTC. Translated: CSGGADYYNEQFF.

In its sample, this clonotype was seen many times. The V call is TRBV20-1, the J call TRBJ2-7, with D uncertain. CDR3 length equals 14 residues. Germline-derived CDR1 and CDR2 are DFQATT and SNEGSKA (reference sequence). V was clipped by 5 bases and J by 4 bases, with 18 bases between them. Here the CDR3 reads CSARVNQVGYEQYF. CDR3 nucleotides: TGCAGTGCTCGGGTTAATCAGGTCGGTTACGAGCAGTACTTC.